The sequence of this TCR beta chain was determined in a study of cytomegalovirus exposure and HLA in healthy donors (dated by TCRdb to 2016 to 2017). About the investigation overall: In an earlier analysis of fewer than 750 of the donors, around 300 Gb of sequence data and 95 million to 130 million unique TCR beta sequences from about 190 million T cells were reported. About 280 gigabases of sequencing data and tens of millions of unique TCR sequences made up an early release that covered 640 HLA-typed donors. Among the approximately 420 genotyped donors, 81% belonged to the genetic ancestry cluster associated with self-reported Caucasian donors. The study was designed to test whether signatures of past pathogen exposure could be identified by cataloging public T cell receptors. The study used immunosequencing to profile the T cell repertoires of around 600 subjects and linked those repertoires to cytomegalovirus serostatus. A separate validation cohort of approximately 120 different subjects was used in addition to the roughly 620-subject first cohort. To predict cytomegalovirus infection status, the study combined high-throughput TCR immunosequencing, statistical association of individual TCRs with disease status, and machine learning. A later analysis re-analyzed previously published TCR beta repertoires from 600 to 850 donors and added high-resolution HLA genotyping to study TCR occurrence patterns. In the later analysis, no new phenotypic data were used to find candidate immune exposures; instead, reliance was placed on TCR beta sequences and their occurrence across donors. An earlier analysis of fewer than 700 of the donors applied high-throughput TCR beta sequencing to assess whether each TCR beta V gene segment acted as functional or pseudogenic. Alongside the repertoire data, information on donor age, sex, ethnicity and CMV serostatus was compiled. In a later genetic analysis, genome-wide SNP genotypes for about 65% of the roughly 670 donors were used, and that subset was treated as a discovery cohort. Every repertoire in the discovery cohort had been generated on one and the same sequencing platform. Both class I and class II loci were covered by HLA typing, at four-digit resolution. Typing coverage differed by locus: A, B, C, DRB1 and DQB1 were typed in roughly 629-630 donors, DQA1 in 522, DPA1 in around 610, and DPB1 in 450 to 480. A few DR-DQ haplotypes were treated as single units for association and clustering because of strong linkage in the cohort. Among roughly 370 genotyped donors of the cohort, an average of 235,054 unique TCR beta nucleotide sequences were sequenced per donor, roughly 18% of them non-productive. Overall results and qualifications from the work: In both the original and validation cohorts, the classifier was reported to diagnose cytomegalovirus status with high specificity and sensitivity. In a later analysis, HLA-associated TCR beta chains showed more clonal expansion and lower generation probabilities than non-associated chains that were equally common. In a later analysis, several top co-occurrence clusters were reported to appear linked to parvovirus B19, influenza, CMV and Epstein-Barr virus. Linkage disequilibrium might explain the correlated functional status among segregating V segments, but an unknown experimental factor could not be excluded. V-gene and J-gene trimming of TCR beta chains was associated with a missense DCLRE1C variant in a later genetic analysis, and the association was replicated in an independent cohort. A later analysis found that TCR association rates varied across HLA loci, with DRB1 alleles showing the most associated TCRs and HLA-C alleles the fewest. Across donors, most TCR sequences were observed very rarely, whereas some public TCRs were present in many individuals. An earlier analysis of approximately 570 of the donors showed that most TCR beta V segments appeared in productive rearrangements either about 87% or about 30% of the time, which broadly matched IMGT annotations. According to a later genetic analysis, donors in an Asian-associated ancestry cluster had fewer N-insertions in productive TCRs than the roughly 660-donor mean. A further reported finding was that TCR beta sequences accurately predicted the HLA-A and HLA-B alleles for most subjects in the first cohort. Seventeen rarely observed V segments, including chromosome 9 orphons, were excluded from the earlier analysis of just under 600 of the donors because counts were too low. Because HLA typing was unavailable for some donors at each locus, only the typed subset was used in association tests. Most CMV-associated TCR beta chains appeared to be HLA-restricted in a later analysis, and the HLA associations seemed to be driven largely by CMV exposure. Sequencing depth was assumed to be roughly uniform across donors in the presence/absence analyses, though that assumption may not hold. A few of the identified cytomegalovirus-associated TCR beta chains were confirmed in vitro to be specific for cytomegalovirus antigens. At a false discovery rate of 0.05, a later analysis linked about 16,000 TCR beta sequences to specific HLA alleles. For the cohort, immune exposure information was limited to CMV serostatus. It was suggested by the authors that the approach could potentially be generalized to other disease states and immunological phenotypes. The sequencing pipeline was judged likely to have produced a cluster of highly shared sequence variants as a technical artifact. The cohort was sequenced for TCR beta chains only, and without alpha or paired-chain data the features that could be detected were limited. The study gave a list of about 160 TCR beta chains associated with cytomegalovirus. Assigning TCR associations to individual alleles was difficult when HLA alleles, especially DR and DQ, strongly co-occurred.

This clone was seen more than once but under ten times. The antigen it binds to is not known. No much larger clone is present one base from it, and per-base qualities are unavailable. The cohort consisted of 650 to 850 healthy bone marrow donors. At the time of sampling, all cohort members were nominally healthy, though unrecorded immune exposures were likely present. The donor tested CMV seronegative and was one of the 352 seronegative cohort members. A peripheral blood sample was collected from each donor, and TCR beta sequencing was performed on peripheral blood mononuclear cells. The Qiagen DNeasy Blood Extraction Kit was used to extract genomic DNA from the blood cell samples. Receptor amplification or capture employed the immunoSEQ multiplex PCR assay. For the multiplex PCR, a mixture combining 60 forward primers for TCR Vbeta segments and 13 reverse primers for TCR Jbeta segments was used. The CDR3 region of rearranged TCR beta genes was amplified from genomic DNA by a multiplex PCR assay. On the Illumina HiSeq System, the amplified TCR beta libraries were sequenced as 87-base-pair reads. The original pipeline was this. In a later analysis, 80 million or so unique TCR beta chains were counted across the approximately 640 repertoires, and roughly 11 million of these chains were shared by at least two donors. Raw reads were error-corrected and collapsed into unique sequences by a nearest-neighbor algorithm in which closely related sequences were merged to remove PCR and sequencing errors. CDR3 sequences were aligned to IMGT reference sequences to assign V, D and J gene segments. For a sequence to be retained, a match of at least six nucleotides to both a V gene segment and a J gene segment was required. Rearrangements were called productive when the CDR3 lacked stop codons and stayed in frame with V and J; all others were non-productive. Following IMGT convention, CDR3 was defined as the stretch from the second conserved V-encoded cysteine up to the conserved J-encoded phenylalanine. The earlier analysis of about 640 of the donors excluded any sequence lacking an unambiguous match to a single V gene segment. In an earlier analysis of 587 of the donors, V segments were called functional above 56.7% productive rearrangements and were called segregating when the between-donor standard deviation exceeded 5%. A statistical classification framework was built to diagnose cytomegalovirus status from the catalog of TCR beta chain sequences. A later analysis assigned V and J genes by comparing TCR nucleotide sequences with IMGT/GENE-DB human TR gene sequences. The TCRdist pipeline was used in a later analysis to assign CDR3 sequences and most-parsimonious VDJ recombination scenarios. In a later analysis, every TCR beta chain was defined by the combination of its CDR3 amino acid sequence and its V-gene family, and reads without a unique V-gene family were dropped. As a way to deal with suspected cross-contamination and a sequencing artifact, a later analysis dropped over 550 nucleotide sequences that were highly shared and had low generation probability. A later analysis calculated a clonal expansion index for each public chain from normalized within-repertoire ranks of inferred template counts. In a later analysis, generation probabilities were computed using a VDJ recombination model fitted to out-of-frame rearrangements, and the results were checked against IGoR. In a later analysis, hypergeometric tests were used to score TCR-TCR, TCR-HLA and TCR-CMV co-occurrence, with a repertoire-size bias correction applied to TCR pairs. To estimate false discovery rates, a later analysis permuted the HLA or CMV assignments 20 times. In a later analysis, co-occurring TCRs were grouped using DBSCAN, with TCRdist sequence similarity added in when clustering inside HLA-allele-positive subsets. Co-occurrence clustering excluded repertoires with fewer than 30,000 or more than 120,000 public chains, plus five with anomalous nucleotide sharing. In its TCRdb copy, this immuneACCESS table keeps in-frame sequences only and misses some clones. Where compared with another copy, unresolved V genes explain less than half of these, and the others have no known cause. Clone size and V and J calls were adopted from that table, with D and trimming inferred from the DNA. For this sample the table gives more than 60,000 clones, of which roughly three quarters were detected only once. 3% to 3.5% of the sample is in the top ten clones.

The clonotype originates from a man aged 18 to 29 in good health and CMV-seronegative. The source material was PBMCs.

Read as DNA, the sequence is TGTGCCAGCAGTGACTCAAGAGGGGGCATCTCCTACGAGCAGTACTTC. The encoded protein is CASSDSRGGISYEQYF. This sequence uses TRBV6-4 and TRBJ2-7; 7 nucleotides in the junction match TRBD1. The CDR3 holds 16 amino acids from the cysteine to the phenylalanine. The entry retains the CDR3 DNA only, 48 bases that are in frame from base 1. The germline V gene yields MRHNA for CDR1 and SNTAGT for CDR2. At the junction V is shortened by 0 bases and J by 0 bases; bases outside the gene matches: 5.